A single sample is the source of the 2 T cell receptor beta chains below, sequenced in a study of T cell repertoires in cytomegalovirus infection. No antigens are known for them. TCRdb re-derived calls from the reads in MiXCR, one entry per CDR3 protein. The sample has some 700,000 distinct CDR3 sequences, around a third seen once. The input for sequencing was cultured PBMCs, taken from culture after CMV antigen stimulation. The receptors come from a human donor in good health (CMV status not recorded). Some clones in this sample may be carry-over from other donors' samples.

This clonotype was counted between two and nine times. The chain is built from TRBV19 and TRBJ1-5; the D is unclear. The CDR3 sequence is 14 residues long. The germline V and J ends were trimmed by 5 bases and 4 bases, with 12 bases remaining between them. Germline V CDR1 and CDR2: LNHDA, SQIVND (reference sequence). CDR3 protein: CASSPFFENQPQHF. Written as DNA, the CDR3 is TGTGCCAGTAGTCCTTTTTTTGAGAATCAGCCCCAGCATTTT.

V gene TRBV20-1 combines with J gene TRBJ2-3; D call uncertain. V was shortened by 0 bases and J by 2 bases, with 9 bases between the two germline ends. Germline CDR1 is DFQATT and CDR2 is SNEGSKA (reference sequence). This CDR3 comprises 14 residues. The CDR3 spells CSARDGKSTDTQYF. CDR3 nucleotides: TGCAGTGCTAGAGATGGAAAGTCCACAGATACGCAGTATTTT.